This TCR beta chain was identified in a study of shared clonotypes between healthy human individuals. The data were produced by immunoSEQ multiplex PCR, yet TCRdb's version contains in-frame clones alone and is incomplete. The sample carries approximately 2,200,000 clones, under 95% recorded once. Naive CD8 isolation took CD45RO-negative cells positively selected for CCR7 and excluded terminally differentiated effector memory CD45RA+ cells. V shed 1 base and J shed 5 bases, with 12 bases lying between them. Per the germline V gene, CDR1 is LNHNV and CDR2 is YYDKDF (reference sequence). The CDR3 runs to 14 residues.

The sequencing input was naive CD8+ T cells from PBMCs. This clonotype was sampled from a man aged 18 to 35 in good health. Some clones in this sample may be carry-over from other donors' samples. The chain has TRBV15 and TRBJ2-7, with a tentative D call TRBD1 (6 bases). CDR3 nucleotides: TGTGCCACCAGCAGAGGGTGGGGGCAGGACGAGCAGTACTTC. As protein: CATSRGWGQDEQYF.